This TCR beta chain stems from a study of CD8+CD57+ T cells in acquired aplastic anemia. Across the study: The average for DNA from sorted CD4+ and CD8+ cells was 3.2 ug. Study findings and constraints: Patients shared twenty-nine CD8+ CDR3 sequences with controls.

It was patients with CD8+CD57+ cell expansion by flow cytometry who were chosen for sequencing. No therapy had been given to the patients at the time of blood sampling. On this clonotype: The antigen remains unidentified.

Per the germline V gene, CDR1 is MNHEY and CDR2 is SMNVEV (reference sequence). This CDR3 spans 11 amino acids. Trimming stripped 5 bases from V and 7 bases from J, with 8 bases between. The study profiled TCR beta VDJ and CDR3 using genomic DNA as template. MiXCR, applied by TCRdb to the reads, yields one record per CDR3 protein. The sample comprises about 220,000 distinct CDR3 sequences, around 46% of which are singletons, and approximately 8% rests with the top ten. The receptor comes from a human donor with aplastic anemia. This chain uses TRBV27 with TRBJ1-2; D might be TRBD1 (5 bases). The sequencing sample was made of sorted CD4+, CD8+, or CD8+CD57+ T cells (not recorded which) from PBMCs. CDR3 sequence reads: CASSKGSGYTF. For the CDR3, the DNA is TGTGCCAGCAGTAAGGGGTCTGGCTACACCTTC.